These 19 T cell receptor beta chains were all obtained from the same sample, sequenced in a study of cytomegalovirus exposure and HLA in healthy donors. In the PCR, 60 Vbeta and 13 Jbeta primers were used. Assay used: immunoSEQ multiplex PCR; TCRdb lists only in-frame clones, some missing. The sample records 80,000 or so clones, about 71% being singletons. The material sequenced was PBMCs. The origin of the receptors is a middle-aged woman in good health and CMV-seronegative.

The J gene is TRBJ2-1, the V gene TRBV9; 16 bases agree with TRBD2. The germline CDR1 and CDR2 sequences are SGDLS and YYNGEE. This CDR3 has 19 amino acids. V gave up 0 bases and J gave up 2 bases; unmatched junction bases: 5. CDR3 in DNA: TGTGCCAGCAGCGTAGTGGGACTAGCGGGGGGGGGACCCTACAATGAGCAGTTCTTC. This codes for CASSVVGLAGGGPYNEQFF.

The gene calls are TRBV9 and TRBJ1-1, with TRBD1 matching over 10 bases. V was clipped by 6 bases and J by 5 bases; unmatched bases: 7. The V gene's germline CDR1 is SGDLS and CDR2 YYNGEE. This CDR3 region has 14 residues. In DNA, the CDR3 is TGTGCCAGCACCCGGACAGGGGGTAAAACTGAAGCTTTCTTT. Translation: CASTRTGGKTEAFF.

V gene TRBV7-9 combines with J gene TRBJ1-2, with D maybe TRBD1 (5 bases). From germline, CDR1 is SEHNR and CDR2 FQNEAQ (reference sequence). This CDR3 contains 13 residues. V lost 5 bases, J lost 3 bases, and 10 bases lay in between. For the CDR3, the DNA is TGTGCCAGCAGCCCAACCAGGGACTATGGCTACACCTTC. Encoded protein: CASSPTRDYGYTF.

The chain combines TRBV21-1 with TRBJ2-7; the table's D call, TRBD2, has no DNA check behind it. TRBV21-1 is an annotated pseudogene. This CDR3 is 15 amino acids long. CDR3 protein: CASSNLAGACYEQYF. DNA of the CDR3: TGTGCCAGCAGCAATCTAGCGGGAGCATGTTACGAGCAGTACTTC.

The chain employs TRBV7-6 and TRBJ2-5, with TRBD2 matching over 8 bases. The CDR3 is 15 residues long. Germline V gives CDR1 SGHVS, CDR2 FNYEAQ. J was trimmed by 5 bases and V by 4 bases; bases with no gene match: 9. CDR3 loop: CASSSGGGARETQYF. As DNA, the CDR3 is TGTGCCAGCAGCTCGGGAGGGGGGGCCAGGGAGACCCAGTACTTC. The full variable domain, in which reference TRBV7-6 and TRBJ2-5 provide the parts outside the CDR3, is GAGVSQSPRYKVTKRGQDVALRCDPISGHVSLYWYRQALGQGPEFLTYFNYEAQQDKSGLPNDRFSAERPEGSISTLTIQRTEQRDSAMYRCASSSGGGARETQYFGPGTRLLVL.

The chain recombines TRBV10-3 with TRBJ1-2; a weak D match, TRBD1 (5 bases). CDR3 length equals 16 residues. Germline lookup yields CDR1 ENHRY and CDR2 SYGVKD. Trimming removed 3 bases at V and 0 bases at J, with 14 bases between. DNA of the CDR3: TGTGCCATCAGTGATATGGGGCAAAAACCTAACTATGGCTACACCTTC. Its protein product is CAISDMGQKPNYGYTF.

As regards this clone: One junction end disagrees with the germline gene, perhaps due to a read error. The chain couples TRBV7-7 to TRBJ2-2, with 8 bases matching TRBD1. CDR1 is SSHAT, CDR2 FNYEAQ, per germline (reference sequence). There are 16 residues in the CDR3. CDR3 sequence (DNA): TGTGCTAGCAGTTCGACTCCGGGACAGGCTGGCGGGGAGCTGTTTTTT. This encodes CASSSTPGQAGGELFF.

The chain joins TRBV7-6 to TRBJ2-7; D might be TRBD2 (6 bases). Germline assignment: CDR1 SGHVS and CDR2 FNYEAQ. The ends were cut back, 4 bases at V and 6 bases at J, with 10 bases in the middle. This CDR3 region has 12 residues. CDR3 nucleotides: TGTGCCAGCAGCTCCGGGGGTAGCGAGCAGTACTTC. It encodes CASSSGGSEQYF.

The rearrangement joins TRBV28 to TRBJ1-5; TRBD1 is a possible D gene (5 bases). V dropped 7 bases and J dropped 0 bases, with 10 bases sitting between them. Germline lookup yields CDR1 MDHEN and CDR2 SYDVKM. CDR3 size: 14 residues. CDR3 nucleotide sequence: TGTGCCAGCACCCCGGGGGGTAGCAATCAGCCCCAGCATTTT. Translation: CASTPGGSNQPQHF.

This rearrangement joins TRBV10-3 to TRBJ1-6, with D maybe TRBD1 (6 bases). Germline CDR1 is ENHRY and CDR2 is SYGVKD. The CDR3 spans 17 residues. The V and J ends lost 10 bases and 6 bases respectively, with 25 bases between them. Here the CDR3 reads CATQAGDLLAGNSPLHF. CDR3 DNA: TGTGCCACCCAGGCAGGGGACCTCCTAGCGGGTAATTCACCCCTCCACTTT.

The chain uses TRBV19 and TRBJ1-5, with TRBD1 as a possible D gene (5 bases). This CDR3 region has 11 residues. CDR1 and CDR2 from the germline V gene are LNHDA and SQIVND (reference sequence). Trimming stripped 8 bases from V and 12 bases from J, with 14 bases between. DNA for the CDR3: TGTGCCAGTTCAGACAGTCGGCACCAGCATTTT. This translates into CASSDSRHQHF.

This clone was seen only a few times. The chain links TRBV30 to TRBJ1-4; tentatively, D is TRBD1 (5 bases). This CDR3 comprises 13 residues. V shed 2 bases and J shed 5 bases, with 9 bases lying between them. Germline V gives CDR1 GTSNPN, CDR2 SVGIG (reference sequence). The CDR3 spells CAWSRQINEKLFF. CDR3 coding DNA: TGTGCCTGGAGTAGACAGATAAATGAAAAACTGTTTTTT. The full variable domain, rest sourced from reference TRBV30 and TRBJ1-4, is SQTIHQWPATLVQPVGSPLSLECTVEGTSNPNLYWYRQAAGRGLQLLFYSVGIGQISSEVPQNLSASRPQDRQFILSSKKLLLSDSGFYLCAWSRQINEKLFFGSGTQLSVL.

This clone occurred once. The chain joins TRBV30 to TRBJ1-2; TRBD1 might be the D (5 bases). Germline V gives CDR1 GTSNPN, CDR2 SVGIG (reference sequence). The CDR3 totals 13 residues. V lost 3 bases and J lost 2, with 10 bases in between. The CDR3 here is CAWSVRENYGYTF. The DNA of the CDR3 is TGTGCCTGGAGCGTCAGGGAAAACTATGGCTACACCTTC.

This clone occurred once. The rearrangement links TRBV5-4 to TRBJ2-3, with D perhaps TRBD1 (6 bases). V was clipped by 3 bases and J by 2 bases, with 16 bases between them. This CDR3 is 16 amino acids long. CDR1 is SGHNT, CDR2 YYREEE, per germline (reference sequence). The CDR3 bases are TGTGCCAGCAGCTCACGGGGCCAGGGGCCCACAGATACGCAGTATTTT. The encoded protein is CASSSRGQGPTDTQYF. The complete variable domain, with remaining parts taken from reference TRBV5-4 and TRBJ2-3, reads ETGVTQSPTHLIKTRGQQVTLRCSSQSGHNTVSWYQQALGQGPQFIFQYYREEENGRGNFPPRFSGLQFPNYSSELNVNALELDDSALYLCASSSRGQGPTDTQYFGPGTRLTVL.

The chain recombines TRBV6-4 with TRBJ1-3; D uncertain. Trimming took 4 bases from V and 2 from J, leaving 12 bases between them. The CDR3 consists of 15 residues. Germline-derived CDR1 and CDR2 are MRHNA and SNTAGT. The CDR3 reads CASSVSPGAGNTIYF. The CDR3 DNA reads TGTGCCAGCAGTGTATCCCCAGGTGCTGGAAACACCATATATTTT.

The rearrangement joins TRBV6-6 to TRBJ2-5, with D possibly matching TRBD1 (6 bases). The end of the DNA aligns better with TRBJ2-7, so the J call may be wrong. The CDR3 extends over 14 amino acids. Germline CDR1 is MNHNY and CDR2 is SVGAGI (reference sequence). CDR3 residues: CASSYSQGTYEQYF. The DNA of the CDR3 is TGTGCCAGCAGTTACTCACAGGGCACCTACGAGCAGTACTTC.

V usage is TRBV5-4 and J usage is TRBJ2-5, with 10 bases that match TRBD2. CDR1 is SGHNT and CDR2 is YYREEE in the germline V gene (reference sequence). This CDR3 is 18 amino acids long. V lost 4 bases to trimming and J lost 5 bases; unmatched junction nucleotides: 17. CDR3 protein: CASSGGAVTSGRTETQYF. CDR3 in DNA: TGTGCCAGCAGCGGTGGGGCAGTGACTAGCGGGCGAACCGAGACCCAGTACTTC.

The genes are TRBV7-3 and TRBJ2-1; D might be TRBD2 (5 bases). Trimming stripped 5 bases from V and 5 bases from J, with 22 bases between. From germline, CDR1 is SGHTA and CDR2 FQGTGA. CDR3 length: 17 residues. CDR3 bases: TGTGCCAGCAGCCTTGGACTCGACTCGACCCTTAACAATGAGCAGTTCTTC. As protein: CASSLGLDSTLNNEQFF.

CDR3 coding DNA: TGTGCCAGCTCCTCTCTTCAGGCCACAGATACGCAGTATTTT. Translated, it gives CASSSLQATDTQYF. The chain couples TRBV18 to TRBJ2-3; no firm D call. CDR1 and CDR2 (germline): KGHSH, LQKENI. The CDR3 is 14 amino acids. The V gene lost 6 bases and the J gene lost 2 bases, with 12 bases spanning the gap.